The 21 T cell receptor beta chains listed next were all sequenced from one sample in a study of blood T cell repertoires in COVID-19. Clones were sequenced by immunoSEQ multiplex PCR, and TCRdb holds only the in-frame ones, with some missing. This sample has about 140,000 clones, with around 84% found just once. The sample comprised peripheral blood. Every receptor here comes from a woman aged 60-75 years with acute or convalescent COVID-19.

The chain is built from TRBV5-1 and TRBJ2-6; 11 nucleotides align to TRBD1. The CDR3 sequence is 18 residues long. Looked up from germline, CDR1 is SGHRS and CDR2 is YFSETQ. The junction had 9 bases not matched to a gene; V was cut back by 6 bases and J by 1 base. This CDR3 is CASTRSGTGGSGANVLTF. CDR3 coding DNA: TGCGCCAGCACCCGATCCGGGACAGGGGGTTCTGGGGCCAACGTCCTGACTTTC. Full variable domain (remainder filled in from reference TRBV5-1 and TRBJ2-6): KAGVTQTPRYLIKTRGQQVTLSCSPISGHRSVSWYQQTPGQGLQFLFEYFSETQRNKGNFPGRFSGRQFSNSRSEMNVSTLELGDSALYLCASTRSGTGGSGANVLTFGAGSRLTVL.

The V gene is TRBV5-4, the J gene TRBJ1-6, with TRBD1 identical over 7 bases. CDR1 and CDR2 (germline): SGHNT, YYREEE (reference sequence). V gave up 0 bases and J gave up 0 bases; unmatched junction bases: 0. This CDR3 has 16 residues. CDR3 protein: CASSLAGGSYNSPLHF. The CDR3 coding sequence is TGTGCCAGCAGCTTGGCAGGGGGCTCCTATAATTCACCCCTCCACTTT.

The chain employs TRBV7-2 and TRBJ1-6; TRBD1 is a possible D gene (5 bases). CDR1 is SGHTA, CDR2 FQGNSA, per germline. This CDR3 has 16 amino acids. V lost 1 base and J 2 bases, leaving 9 bases between the germline ends. The CDR3 bases are TGTGCCAGCAGCTTAGATGGGGGGGCCTATAATTCACCCCTCCACTTT. Its translation: CASSLDGGAYNSPLHF.

This chain joins TRBV5-1 and TRBJ1-2; 9 bases match TRBD1. V dropped 3 bases and J dropped 2; count of bases not matched to a gene: 2. Germline V gene sequence: CDR1 SGHRS, CDR2 YFSETQ. CDR3 size: 14 residues. This CDR3 reads CASSYGQGNYGYTF. The CDR3, as DNA: TGCGCCAGCAGCTATGGACAGGGGAACTATGGCTACACCTTC. Full variable domain (remainder filled in from reference TRBV5-1 and TRBJ1-2): KAGVTQTPRYLIKTRGQQVTLSCSPISGHRSVSWYQQTPGQGLQFLFEYFSETQRNKGNFPGRFSGRQFSNSRSEMNVSTLELGDSALYLCASSYGQGNYGYTFGSGTRLTVV.

The CDR3 spells CASTPQGLFDRNQPQHF. Written as DNA, the CDR3 is TGTGCCAGTACCCCACAGGGTCTATTTGATCGCAATCAGCCCCAGCATTTT. V is TRBV19 and J is TRBJ1-5; the D gene is possibly TRBD1 (6 bases). There are 17 residues in the CDR3. V was clipped by 7 bases and J by 2 bases, with 21 bases between them. Germline values: CDR1 LNHDA, CDR2 SQIVND (reference sequence).

This clone was observed once. The V gene is TRBV6-5, the J gene TRBJ2-7; a weak D match, TRBD1 (6 bases). CDR3 length equals 14 residues. The germline V and J ends were trimmed by 7 bases and 3 bases, with 16 bases remaining between them. The germline gives CDR1 MNHEY, CDR2 SVGAGI. CDR3 DNA: TGTGCCAGCACTAAACAGGGCTTCCACTACGAGCAGTACTTC. It yields the protein CASTKQGFHYEQYF.

V usage is TRBV19 and J usage is TRBJ2-2; D is possibly TRBD1 (5 bases). Germline loops: CDR1 LNHDA, CDR2 SQIVND (reference sequence). The CDR3 totals 15 residues. V shed 5 bases and J shed 5 bases, with 15 bases lying between them. The DNA of the CDR3 is TGTGCCAGTAGTTTTTTGGTTGGGGCGACCGGGGAGCTGTTTTTT. It yields the protein CASSFLVGATGELFF. The full variable domain, in which reference TRBV19 and TRBJ2-2 provide the parts outside the CDR3, is DGGITQSPKYLFRKEGQNVTLSCEQNLNHDAMYWYRQDPGQGLRLIYYSQIVNDFQKGDIAEGYSVSREKKESFPLTVTSAQKNPTAFYLCASSFLVGATGELFFGEGSRLTVL.

This rearrangement joins TRBV6-5 to TRBJ1-2, with 7 bases aligning to TRBD1. Per the germline V gene, CDR1 is MNHEY and CDR2 is SVGAGI. CDR3 length: 14 amino acids. After removal of 5 bases from V and 3 bases from J, the junction contained 6 bases not matched to a gene. CDR3 loop: CASSRPGQDYGYTF. DNA for the CDR3: TGTGCCAGCAGTCGACCCGGACAGGACTATGGCTACACCTTC.

This chain uses TRBV28 with TRBJ1-5, with TRBD1 identical over 7 bases. The CDR3 is 14 amino acids. In germline, CDR1 is MDHEN, CDR2 SYDVKM. The V and J ends lost 6 bases and 7 bases, in that order; junction bases with no gene match: 9. In nucleotides, the CDR3 is TGTGCCAGCAGCCCAATACAGGGGCCCCAGCCCCAGCATTTT. It translates to CASSPIQGPQPQHF.

The chain carries TRBV7-9 and TRBJ1-1; D not certain. Between the trimmed V and J ends, which lost 5 bases and 11 bases, there was a span of 15 bases. From germline, CDR1 is SEHNR and CDR2 FQNEAQ (reference sequence). This CDR3 is 12 amino acids long. DNA of the CDR3: TGTGCCAGCAGCCAGAGGGAGGTGGGGGCTTTCTTT. It specifies CASSQREVGAFF.

This clone came up once. This chain links TRBV6-4 with TRBJ2-2; D is possibly TRBD1 (6 bases). The CDR3 has 14 amino acids. The V gene's germline CDR1 is MRHNA and CDR2 SNTAGT. Trimming took 6 bases from V and 6 from J, leaving 14 bases between them. CDR3 DNA: TGTGCCAGCAGCGTTATCAAGGGGGCCGGGGAGCTGTTTTTT. Translating it yields CASSVIKGAGELFF.

V is TRBV7-6 and J is TRBJ2-2, with D possibly being TRBD2 (6 bases). V was trimmed by 1 base and J by 1 base, leaving 10 bases between them. The CDR3 spans 16 residues. Germline loops: CDR1 SGHVS, CDR2 FNYEAQ. CDR3 sequence reads: CASSLGGTGNTGELFF. In DNA, the CDR3 is TGTGCCAGCAGCTTAGGAGGGACTGGGAACACCGGGGAGCTGTTTTTT.

The V and J genes are TRBV7-9 and TRBJ2-5; TRBD1 matches 7 bases. CDR3 length: 15 residues. Per the germline V gene, CDR1 is SEHNR and CDR2 is FQNEAQ (reference sequence). Trimming at V came to 3 bases and at J to 5 bases, leaving 9 bases not matched to a gene. CDR3 sequence: CASSFLKGGAETQYF. DNA of the CDR3: TGTGCCAGCAGCTTTCTAAAAGGGGGCGCGGAGACCCAGTACTTC.

This rearrangement joins TRBV7-8 to TRBJ1-6; unclear D gene. The germline V gene encodes CDR1 SGHVS and CDR2 FQNEAQ. The CDR3 is 14 amino acids. V lost 8 bases to trimming and J lost 5 bases, with 13 bases between them. CDR3 in amino acids: CASATTQNNSPLHF. In DNA, the CDR3 is TGTGCCAGCGCCACTACCCAAAATAATTCACCCCTCCACTTT. Filled out from reference TRBV7-8 and TRBJ1-6, the complete variable domain reads GAGVSQSPRYKVAKRGQDVALRCDPISGHVSLFWYQQALGQGPEFLTYFQNEAQLDKSGLPSDRFFAERPEGSVSTLKIQRTQQEDSAVYLCASATTQNNSPLHFGNGTRLTVT.

The CDR3 protein is CASSAGTGSNTGELFF. CDR3 in DNA: TGTGCCAGCAGCGCCGGGACTGGGTCGAACACCGGGGAGCTGTTTTTT. The chain employs TRBV9 and TRBJ2-2, with D possibly matching TRBD2 (6 bases). This CDR3 is 16 amino acids long. Germline V gene data show CDR1 as SGDLS and CDR2 as YYNGEE. V was trimmed by 3 bases and J by 0 bases, leaving 12 bases between them.

The V call is TRBV23-1, the J call TRBJ1-5; D is undetermined. TRBV23-1 is known as an ORF, though its function is uncertain. Trimming removed 0 bases from V and 6 bases from J, with 9 bases in between. This CDR3 region has 14 residues. CDR3 residues: CASSQSDEAQPQHF. The CDR3 DNA sequence: TGCGCCAGCAGTCAATCGGATGAGGCTCAGCCCCAGCATTTT.

The chain links TRBV6-5 to TRBJ2-4; D unclear. This CDR3 spans 16 amino acids. Deletions cut 0 bases from V and 2 bases from J, with 11 bases between. CDR1 is MNHEY and CDR2 is SVGAGI in the germline V gene. This chain's CDR3 is CASSYSARLTKNIQYF. DNA for the CDR3: TGTGCCAGCAGTTACTCGGCGCGACTTACCAAAAACATTCAGTACTTC.

This chain uses TRBV30 with TRBJ2-2; D is unclear. V was shortened by 2 bases and J by 6 bases, with 7 bases between the two germline ends. Germline CDR1 GTSNPN, CDR2 SVGIG (reference sequence). The CDR3 length is 12 residues. CDR3 bases: TGTGCCTGGAGTTTGGTAGCCGGGGAGCTGTTTTTT. Translating it yields CAWSLVAGELFF.

The chain uses TRBV5-1 and TRBJ2-3; the D is unclear. Germline V gene lookup returns CDR1 SGHRS and CDR2 YFSETQ. V dropped 1 base and J dropped 2 bases, with 5 bases sitting between them. The CDR3 extends over 13 amino acids. CDR3 coding DNA: TGCGCCAGCAGCTTGCAGGCCACAGATACGCAGTATTTT. Protein: CASSLQATDTQYF. Full variable domain (outside the CDR3, taken from reference TRBV5-1 and TRBJ2-3): KAGVTQTPRYLIKTRGQQVTLSCSPISGHRSVSWYQQTPGQGLQFLFEYFSETQRNKGNFPGRFSGRQFSNSRSEMNVSTLELGDSALYLCASSLQATDTQYFGPGTRLTVL.

This chain connects TRBV18 to TRBJ2-1; TRBD2 matches at 9 bases. CDR3 length equals 16 residues. Germline assignment: CDR1 KGHSH and CDR2 LQKENI. V lost 0 bases to trimming and J lost 2 bases; unmatched junction nucleotides: 2. The CDR3 DNA reads TGTGCCAGCTCACCACCCCGCGGGGGGGCCTACAATGAGCAGTTCTTC. This codes for CASSPPRGGAYNEQFF.

This clone was recorded once. The rearrangement uses TRBV13 and TRBJ2-1, with D possibly matching TRBD2 (5 bases). Germline V CDR1 and CDR2: PRHDT, FYEKMQ (reference sequence). CDR3 length equals 11 residues. Trimming cost V 2 bases and J 10 bases, with 6 bases left between them. The CDR3 region is CASSLRGEQFF. Written as DNA, the CDR3 is TGTGCCAGCAGCTTAAGAGGGGAGCAGTTCTTC.